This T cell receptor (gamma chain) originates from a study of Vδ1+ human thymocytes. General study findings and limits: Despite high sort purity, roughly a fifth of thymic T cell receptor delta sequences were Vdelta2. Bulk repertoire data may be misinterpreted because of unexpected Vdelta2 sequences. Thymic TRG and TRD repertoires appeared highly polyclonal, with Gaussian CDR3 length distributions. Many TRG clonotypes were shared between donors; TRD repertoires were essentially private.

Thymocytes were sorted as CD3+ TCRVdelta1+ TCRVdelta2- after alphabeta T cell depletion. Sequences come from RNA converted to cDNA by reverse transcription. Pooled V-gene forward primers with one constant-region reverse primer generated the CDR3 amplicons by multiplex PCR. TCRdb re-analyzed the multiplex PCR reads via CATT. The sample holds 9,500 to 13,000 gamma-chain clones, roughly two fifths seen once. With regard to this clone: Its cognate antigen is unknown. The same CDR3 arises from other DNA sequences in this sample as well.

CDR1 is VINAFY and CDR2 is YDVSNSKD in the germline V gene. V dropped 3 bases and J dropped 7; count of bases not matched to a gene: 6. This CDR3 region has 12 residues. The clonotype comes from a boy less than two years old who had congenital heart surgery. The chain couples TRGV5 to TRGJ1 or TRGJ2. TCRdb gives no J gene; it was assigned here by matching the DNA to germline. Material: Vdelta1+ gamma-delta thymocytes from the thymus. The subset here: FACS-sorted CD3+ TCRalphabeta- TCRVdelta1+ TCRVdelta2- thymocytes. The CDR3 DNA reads TGTGCCACCTGGGACGGTAACTATAAGAAACTCTTT. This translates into CATWDGNYKKLF.